The entry below gives a single TCR beta chain sequence along with its context. It has no known antigen specificity. This specimen belongs to a study of CXCR3-negative and CXCR3-positive naive CD8 T cells (dated by TCRdb to 2018 to 2020). Concerning the study at large: In total, some 140 million TRB reads were obtained, corresponding to roughly 1.5 +/- 0.3 million reads per library. Diversity and physicochemical repertoire analyses covered approximately 10 donors pooled from two independent experiments. Naive subsets from about 5 donors and memory cells from 3 donors were included in the TRBV-TRBJ cluster analysis. The paper's findings and limits, for the study overall: Compared with CXCR3-negative naive cells, CXCR3-positive naive cells had TRB CDR3s with higher hydrophobicity (lower Kidera factor 4), lower energy, and higher strength and volume indices. Naive CXCR3-negative and CXCR3-positive cells from the same donor showed similar TRBV-TRBJ usage, whereas memory cells showed distinct patterns. Both naive subsets had comparably high repertoire diversity, while memory CD8+ T cells had much lower repertoire diversity. Because surface CD5, which is linked to self-reactivity in mice, was comparable between the naive subsets, TCR interaction strength was also inferred from the physicochemical properties of TRB CDR3s. Freshly isolated PBMCs were used for most assays because CXCR3 expression partially decreased after cryopreservation.

For each CD8+ T cell subset, flow sorting was done in triplicate, and roughly 310,000 cells per subset went directly into RLT lysis buffer. To exclude memory contaminants, naive CD8+ T cells were stringently defined as CD45RO-CCR7+CD27+CD95-. Peripheral blood mononuclear cells were isolated from buffy coats using standard density gradient centrifugation. Naive CXCR3-negative and CXCR3-positive CD8+ T cells were flow-sorted on a FACSAria III. Total RNA was extracted from sorted cells using an RNeasy Mini Kit. The CDR3, cysteine through phenylalanine, is 14 amino acids long. No DNA is listed. CDR1 SGHRS and CDR2 YFSETQ were looked up in the germline V gene. The data were produced on a NextSeq 550. The Human TCR Profiling Kit (MiLaboratory) was used to prepare UMI-labeled 5' RACE TRB cDNA libraries. cDNA synthesis used the entire amount of extracted RNA, and PCR amplification then used the entire amount of cDNA produced. Libraries were prepared in parallel with an identical number of PCR cycles. The study's processing was this. With a requirement of at least two reads per UMI, MIGEC and MiXCR extracted about 50,000 +/- 10,000 unique UMI-labeled TRB cDNA molecules per library. On average, each library contained approximately 40,000 +/- 10,000 functional in-frame TRB CDR3 nucleotide clonotypes without stop codons. After each sample was downsampled to 5000 UMI-labeled TRB molecules, VDJtools was used to calculate diversity metrics such as normalized Shannon-Wiener and Chao1. For the central five CDR3 residues, VDJtools calculated physicochemical properties weighted by clonotype size, namely interaction energy, strength, volume and Kidera factor 4. TCRdb reanalyzed the reads, keeping one entry per CDR3 protein sequence and omitting DNA. It is TCRdb's table, rather than the study itself, that gives the V and J calls and clone size. The record for this sample contains 100,000 to 150,000 distinct CDR3 sequences. The ten largest account for 0.45% to 0.6% of the sample.

The sequence was obtained from a human donor in good health. Some clones in this sample may be carry-over from other donors' samples. The sequencing input was naive CXCR3- CD8+ T cells from blood. The cell subset or site label, read with the paper, signifies: CD45RO-CCR7+CD27+CD95- naive CD8+ T cells lacking CXCR3 (TNR3-). The rearrangement joined TRBV5-1 to TRBJ2-7. CDR3 loop: CASSGAQGAYEQYF.